Below, 14 T cell receptor beta chains from the same sample are listed, as sequenced in a study of human T cells and chemical hapten exposure. Time point here: patch test 3, about 24 weeks after DPC sensitization. Treatment: therapeutic diphenylcyclopropenone sensitization with weekly scalp DPC. TCRdb passed the RACE reads through MiXCR, listing each CDR3 protein once. The sample holds 100,000 or so distinct CDR3 sequences, under 40% seen once. Source: whole blood, taken in connection with sensitization to the hapten diphenylcyclopropenone (DPC). Every receptor here comes from a middle-aged man with alopecia areata. Some clones in this sample may be carry-over from other donors' samples.

The V gene is TRBV29-1, the J gene TRBJ1-1; 10 bases match TRBD1. With 3 bases clipped from V and 1 base from J, the junction kept 5 bases outside the gene matches. The CDR3 is made up of 15 amino acids. Germline CDR1 and CDR2: SQVTM and ANQGSEA. The CDR3 sequence: CSVEDRGSPNTEAFF. The DNA of the CDR3 is TGCAGCGTTGAGGACAGGGGGTCCCCGAACACTGAAGCTTTCTTT.

The chain employs TRBV6-5 and TRBJ2-3, with 11 positions matching TRBD2. From germline, CDR1 is MNHEY and CDR2 SVGAGI. With 7 bases clipped from V and 2 bases from J, the junction kept 5 bases outside the gene matches. The CDR3 sequence is 15 residues long. The CDR3 sequence is CASKEGLAVTDTQYF. CDR3 coding DNA: TGTGCCAGCAAAGAGGGACTAGCGGTCACAGATACGCAGTATTTT.

This clonotype was counted a few times. This sequence joins TRBV5-1 and TRBJ2-1, with TRBD1 identical over 7 bases. The CDR3 length is 16 residues. V lost 0 bases to trimming and J lost 3 bases; unmatched junction nucleotides: 6. In germline, CDR1 is SGHRS, CDR2 YFSETQ. CDR3 DNA sequence: TGCGCCAGCAGCTTGGCCCCGGGACAGCTCTACAATGAGCAGTTCTTC. This encodes CASSLAPGQLYNEQFF.

The V call is TRBV4-2, the J call TRBJ1-6; 10 bases match TRBD1. CDR1 is LGHNA and CDR2 is YNFKEQ in the germline V gene. V shed 4 bases and J 3 bases; nucleotides not matched to a gene: 3. The CDR3 is 16 residues long. The DNA for the CDR3 is TGTGCCAGCAGCCGGACAGGGGGAAACTATAATTCACCCCTCCACTTT. This sequence encodes CASSRTGGNYNSPLHF.

The chain combines TRBV25-1 with TRBJ1-6; the match to TRBD1 covers 8 bases. The CDR3 totals 17 residues. Germline trimming cut 2 bases from V and 5 bases from J; bases unmatched to any gene: 8. The germline V gene has CDR1 MGHDK and CDR2 SYGVNS. The CDR3 reads CASSESGRGRDNSPLHF. In DNA, the CDR3 is TGTGCCAGCAGTGAAAGCGGCAGGGGGCGGGATAATTCACCCCTCCACTTT.

V and J are TRBV25-1 and TRBJ2-3; D remains unclear. This CDR3 region has 16 residues. Trimming took 5 bases from V and 2 from J, leaving 17 bases between them. Looked up from germline, CDR1 is MGHDK and CDR2 is SYGVNS. CDR3 nucleotides: TGTGCCAGCAGTACCTCAATGGGGTTCTACACAGATACGCAGTATTTT. Translated: CASSTSMGFYTDTQYF.

This clonotype turned up a few times. The chain couples TRBV20-1 to TRBJ2-6; no clear D gene. CDR1 and CDR2 from the germline V gene are DFQATT and SNEGSKA (reference sequence). V lost 2 bases and J lost 2, with 7 bases in between. There are 14 residues in the CDR3. CDR3 protein: CSARSLTGANVLTF. DNA of the CDR3: TGCAGTGCTAGATCTCTCACTGGGGCCAACGTCCTGACTTTC.

A few counts support this clonotype. V and J are TRBV6-2 or TRBV6-3 and TRBJ1-6; TRBD1 matches 9 bases. This CDR3 has 13 residues. Germline CDR1 and CDR2: MNHEY and SVGEGT. V shed 10 bases and J 5 bases; nucleotides not matched to a gene: 3. This CDR3 reads CATGQGNNSPLHF. As DNA, the CDR3 is TGTGCCACCGGACAGGGGAATAATTCACCCCTCCACTTT.

V usage is TRBV12-3 or TRBV12-4 and J usage is TRBJ2-7; no definite D call. The V end was cut by 2 bases, the J end by 4 bases, with 9 bases between. This CDR3 is 13 amino acids long. The chain's CDR3 is CASSLHRKYEQYF. DNA for the CDR3: TGTGCCAGCAGTTTACATCGGAAGTACGAGCAGTACTTC.

The sample holds a few counts of this clonotype. The chain has TRBV18 and TRBJ1-1; D is unclear. Germline values: CDR1 KGHSH, CDR2 LQKENI. V lost 6 bases to trimming and J lost 5 bases, with 10 bases between them. This CDR3 spans 12 amino acids. CDR3 loop: CASSYKETEAFF. The CDR3 DNA is TGTGCCAGCTCGTACAAGGAGACTGAAGCTTTCTTT.

V and J are TRBV5-1 and TRBJ2-5; TRBD2 matches 8 bases. This CDR3 has 15 amino acids. Germline V CDR1 and CDR2: SGHRS, YFSETQ. The junction had 6 bases not matched to a gene; V was cut back by 0 bases and J by 5 bases. The CDR3: CASSLAGGAHETQYF. CDR3 DNA sequence: TGCGCCAGCAGCTTGGCCGGGGGGGCGCATGAGACCCAGTACTTC.

Only a few counts were recorded for this clonotype. The V and J genes are TRBV5-4 and TRBJ2-5, with 9 bases lining up with TRBD1. From germline, CDR1 is SGHNT and CDR2 YYREEE (reference sequence). With 5 bases clipped from V and 1 base from J, the junction kept 6 bases outside the gene matches. CDR3 length: 15 residues. CDR3 amino acids: CASSPGTGPQETQYF. As DNA, the CDR3 is TGTGCCAGCAGTCCCGGGACAGGGCCCCAAGAGACCCAGTACTTC.

This clonotype was picked up a small number of times. The chain joins TRBV7-2 to TRBJ2-1, with 8 bases aligning to TRBD2. CDR1 SGHTA and CDR2 FQGNSA come from the germline V gene. This CDR3 spans 14 amino acids. Germline trimming cut 2 bases from V and 8 bases from J; bases unmatched to any gene: 5. The chain's CDR3 is CASSLSGGGDEQFF. Written as DNA, the CDR3 is TGTGCCAGCAGCTTATCGGGAGGGGGGGATGAGCAGTTCTTC.

This clonotype has only a few counts. The rearrangement links TRBV9 to TRBJ2-7; possible D gene TRBD1, 5 bases. V gave up 1 base and J gave up 0 bases, with 8 bases separating them. This CDR3 has 14 amino acids. Germline V gene sequence: CDR1 SGDLS, CDR2 YYNGEE. CDR3 sequence: CASSVRQSSYEQYF. CDR3 nucleotides: TGTGCCAGCAGCGTAAGACAGAGCTCCTACGAGCAGTACTTC.